This entry describes one T cell receptor beta chain. The data originate from a study of preoperative IRX-2 immunotherapy in early breast cancer. Clones were read by immunoSEQ multiplex PCR, and TCRdb kept only the in-frame ones, dropping some. The repertoire includes 40,000 to 45,000 clones, roughly 77% of them detected once, and approximately 1.1% sits in the top ten. The CDR3 sequence is 16 residues long. Treatment of the sample: preoperative locoregional IRX-2 cytokine immunotherapy. Patients received preoperative, locoregional IRX-2 cytokine immunotherapy in a phase Ib study. The chain recombines TRBV7-5 with TRBJ2-6; the table names TRBD1, a call not compared with the DNA. TRBV7-5 is marked as a pseudogene. The sequence was obtained from a human donor with breast cancer. The sequencing used tumor tissue, collected after IRX-2 immunotherapy. The CDR3 loop is CASSSRGQAGANVLTF. Written as DNA, the CDR3 is TGTGCCAGCAGCTCCAGAGGACAGGCTGGGGCCAACGTCCTGACTTTC.